This TCR beta chain was captured in a study of monozygotic twins with inflammatory bowel disease. Per germline, CDR1 LNHNV and CDR2 YYDKDF (reference sequence). The CDR3 covers 11 residues. Study results and limitations: Among IBD patients, fewer clonotypes were shared with others than among healthy twins, especially with disease activity.

On this clonotype itself: Its antigen is as yet unknown.

Every TCR library drew on around 3,600 ng of total RNA. Each CDR3 protein gets one entry in TCRdb, which reprocessed the 5' RACE reads and gives no DNA. The listing records more than 300,000 distinct CDR3 sequences. This sequence originates from a human donor with ulcerative colitis or Crohn's disease, or a healthy co-twin of an affected twin (not recorded which). The sequenced material came from blood. The chain employs TRBV15 and TRBJ2-5. The CDR3 is CATSRGETQYF.